This T cell receptor (beta chain) emerged from a study of T cell responses to AZD1222 COVID-19 vaccine. Study outcomes and limitations: Repertoires were obtained only post-peak T cell response. CD4 TCRs covered the whole spike, strongest at regions 160-218 and 743-854. Spike-specific TCRs gained breadth and depth after people received two AZD1222 doses. Among spike-specific TCRs, nearly half reportedly target unmutated variant regions.

This CDR3 spans 16 amino acids. The ends were cut back, 3 bases at V and 2 bases at J, with 15 bases in the middle. The germline V gene has CDR1 SGHDN and CDR2 FVKESK. The protocol was immunoSEQ multiplex PCR, while the TCRdb copy is restricted to in-frame clones and leaves out a portion. The sample records about 97,000 clones, roughly 88% being singletons. On this clone itself: Antigen specificity is unknown.

V is TRBV14 and J is TRBJ2-3; perhaps TRBD2 as D (7 bases). The sequencing used peripheral blood, collected on day 0 of AZD1222 vaccination. This sequence was found in an adult in good health. The CDR3 region is CASSQLRGGNTDTQYF. The CDR3 DNA follows: TGTGCCAGCAGCCAGCTCAGGGGAGGGAACACAGATACGCAGTATTTT.